These 17 T cell receptor beta chains came from one sample sequenced in a study of graft-versus-host responses after intestinal transplantation. This table comes from immunoSEQ multiplex PCR, and its TCRdb copy is limited to in-frame clones, with some not included. Among tens of thousands of clones listed, around 83% were seen once. No antigen has been assigned to these receptors. This specimen consisted of unstimulated CD8+ T cells sorted from spleen or lymph node cells, obtained before intestinal transplant. These receptors all stem from a human donor who received an intestinal transplant.

This sequence joins TRBV28 and TRBJ1-1; D remains unclear. CDR3 size: 12 residues. Germline loops: CDR1 MDHEN, CDR2 SYDVKM. V dropped 6 bases and J dropped 4 bases, with 9 bases sitting between them. The CDR3 spells CASRAVATEAFF. The CDR3 DNA sequence: TGTGCCAGCAGGGCCGTGGCCACTGAAGCTTTCTTT.

The chain has TRBV2 and TRBJ2-1; no clear D gene. V lost 8 bases to trimming and J lost 8 bases, with 19 bases between them. This CDR3 is built from 14 residues. Germline V gene data show CDR1 as SNHLY and CDR2 as FYNNEI. The CDR3 protein is CASRGEMGHDEQFF. CDR3 DNA sequence: TGTGCCAGCCGCGGTGAAATGGGCCACGATGAGCAGTTCTTC.

The chain is built from TRBV5-6 and TRBJ1-1, with D perhaps TRBD1 (6 bases). V shed 0 bases and J shed 4 bases, with 16 bases lying between them. The CDR3 extends over 16 amino acids. Germline V gene sequence: CDR1 SGHDT, CDR2 YYEEEE. The CDR3 sequence is CASSLEQGKEGTEAFF. Written as DNA, the CDR3 is TGTGCCAGCAGCTTGGAACAGGGTAAGGAGGGCACTGAAGCTTTCTTT.

V gene TRBV7-6 combines with J gene TRBJ1-5, with D hard to call. The CDR3 totals 14 residues. Between the trimmed V and J ends, which lost 3 bases and 7 bases, there was a span of 13 bases. Germline assignment: CDR1 SGHVS and CDR2 FNYEAQ. The CDR3 loop reads CASSLVRERQPQHF. CDR3 nucleotide sequence: TGTGCCAGCAGCTTGGTCCGGGAACGACAGCCCCAGCATTTT.

The rearrangement joins TRBV27 to TRBJ2-1; 7 bases map to TRBD1. The ends lost 3 bases at V and 5 bases at J; junction bases unmatched: 13. The CDR3 sequence is 17 residues long. CDR1 is MNHEY and CDR2 is SMNVEV in the germline V gene (reference sequence). CDR3 sequence reads: CASSFLGTVGSDNEQFF. CDR3 sequence (DNA): TGTGCCAGCAGTTTCTTAGGGACAGTAGGCTCGGACAATGAGCAGTTCTTC.

V and J are TRBV7-4 and TRBJ1-2; 12 bases agree with TRBD1. Trimming took 5 bases from V and 8 from J; bases not matched to a gene: 15. The CDR3 totals 17 residues. Germline V lookup: CDR1 SGHVT, CDR2 SQSDAQ. The DNA of the CDR3 is TGTGCCAGCAGCCCTCCGGGACAGGGGGCGTCCGTCCGGGGCTACACCTTC. This translates into CASSPPGQGASVRGYTF.

The chain has TRBV9 and TRBJ2-6, with D maybe TRBD1 (5 bases). The CDR3 covers 17 residues. Germline V CDR1 and CDR2: SGDLS, YYNGEE. Deletions cut 3 bases from V and 3 bases from J, with 16 bases between. CDR3 amino acids: CASSDSVQGSGANVLTF. The CDR3 DNA follows: TGTGCCAGCAGCGACTCAGTTCAGGGAAGTGGGGCCAACGTCCTGACTTTC.

The chain has TRBV7-6 and TRBJ2-7; the D is unclear. This CDR3 has 14 amino acids. Per the germline V gene, CDR1 is SGHVS and CDR2 is FNYEAQ. The germline V and J ends were trimmed by 1 base and 2 bases, with 9 bases remaining between them. CDR3 sequence reads: CASSLGGEAYEQYF. In DNA, the CDR3 is TGTGCCAGCAGCTTAGGAGGAGAGGCCTACGAGCAGTACTTC.

The V gene is TRBV14, the J gene TRBJ2-2; 13 bases fit TRBD2. There are 17 residues in the CDR3. Germline loops: CDR1 SGHDN, CDR2 FVKESK. V dropped 6 bases and J dropped 2; count of bases not matched to a gene: 6. CDR3 sequence: CASSRTSGGPNTGELFF. CDR3 nucleotides: TGTGCCAGCAGTCGGACTAGCGGGGGTCCAAACACCGGGGAGCTGTTTTTT.

J is TRBJ2-2 and V is TRBV19, with 7 bases identical to TRBD2. Trimming took 10 bases from V and 5 from J; bases not matched to a gene: 7. Germline assignment: CDR1 LNHDA and CDR2 SQIVND (reference sequence). This CDR3 comprises 13 residues. CDR3 nucleotide sequence: TGTGCCAATCGATACGGGAGGACCGGGGAGCTGTTTTTT. Translating gives CANRYGRTGELFF.

This clone occurred a few times. J is TRBJ2-7 and V is TRBV6-1, with TRBD2 matching over 8 bases. CDR3 length equals 13 residues. The J segment lost 3 bases and the V segment lost 7 bases, leaving 5 bases of the junction unmatched. Germline values: CDR1 MNHNS, CDR2 SASEGT. In DNA form, the CDR3 reads TGTGCCAGCACCCGGACTAGCCACTACGAGCAGTACTTC. Translating gives CASTRTSHYEQYF.

This chain joins TRBV9 and TRBJ2-7; the match to TRBD1 covers 9 bases. The length of the CDR3 is 16 residues. V lost 3 bases, J lost 5 bases, and 12 bases stayed unmatched. Germline loops: CDR1 SGDLS, CDR2 YYNGEE. In DNA form, the CDR3 reads TGTGCCAGCAGCGCCAATCCCGGGACAGGGATTAACGAGCAGTACTTC. Protein: CASSANPGTGINEQYF.

This chain joins TRBV7-8 and TRBJ2-1; the match to TRBD2 covers 9 bases. Trimming cost V 0 bases and J 8 bases; bases outside gene matches: 11. Germline CDR1 reads SGHVS; CDR2 reads FQNEAQ. The CDR3 has 17 amino acids. The CDR3 DNA sequence: TGTGCCAGCAGCTTAGCGTTTCTAGCGGGATCGTGGCATGAGCAGTTCTTC. Its translation: CASSLAFLAGSWHEQFF.

The V call is TRBV6-1, the J call TRBJ1-2; D gene unclear. Germline CDR1 is MNHNS and CDR2 is SASEGT. The CDR3 runs to 16 residues. The germline V and J ends were trimmed by 3 bases and 5 bases, with 19 bases remaining between them. The CDR3 here is CASSEAVDFLGYGYTF. CDR3 in DNA: TGTGCCAGCAGTGAGGCAGTCGATTTTTTAGGGTATGGCTACACCTTC.

The chain has TRBV19 and TRBJ2-1; 12 nucleotides agree with TRBD2. Losses at the gene ends were 0 bases for V and 6 bases for J; bases not matched to a gene: 3. This CDR3 region has 16 residues. From germline, CDR1 is LNHDA and CDR2 SQIVND (reference sequence). Here the CDR3 reads CASSIERLAGANEQFF. The CDR3 nucleotides read TGTGCCAGTAGTATAGAGCGACTAGCGGGAGCCAATGAGCAGTTCTTC. Full variable domain (outside the CDR3, taken from reference TRBV19 and TRBJ2-1): DGGITQSPKYLFRKEGQNVTLSCEQNLNHDAMYWYRQDPGQGLRLIYYSQIVNDFQKGDIAEGYSVSREKKESFPLTVTSAQKNPTAFYLCASSIERLAGANEQFFGPGTRLTVL.

This clone was picked up one time. V gene TRBV4-1 combines with J gene TRBJ2-1, with D hard to call. The CDR3 runs 14 residues. Trimming took off 0 bases at V and 12 bases at J, with 15 bases between the two ends. Germline V gives CDR1 MGHRA, CDR2 YSYEKL. The CDR3 is CASSQDVAPRAQFF. CDR3 DNA sequence: TGCGCCAGCAGCCAAGATGTGGCACCACGAGCGCAGTTCTTC.

This rearrangement joins TRBV29-1 to TRBJ2-1, with 8 bases fitting TRBD2. The CDR3 extends over 15 amino acids. Germline V gene data show CDR1 as SQVTM and CDR2 as ANQGSEA. V was pared by 4 bases and J by 2 bases, with 7 bases of the junction left unmatched. The CDR3 loop is CSVATAGGTYNEQFF. The DNA of the CDR3 is TGCAGCGTTGCTACTGCGGGAGGAACCTACAATGAGCAGTTCTTC.